This T cell receptor (beta chain) was obtained from a study of T cells in Graves' hyperthyroidism and ophthalmopathy. Study background: Peripheral blood draws took place at initial diagnosis, ahead of any treatment.

Diagnoses used clinical symptoms, serum thyroxine and TRAb, thyroid ultrasound and orbital computed tomography. This clonotype was seen a handful of times. Its specificity is not known. Trimming removed 7 bases at V and 4 bases at J, with 23 bases between. The CDR3 covers 17 residues. Germline V CDR1 and CDR2: SNHLY, FYNNEI. Amplified TCR beta CDR3 regions derived from RNA transcripts. Using the HTBI primer set, a first-round RT-PCR was run on the TCR CDR3. MiXCR was run by TCRdb on the multiplex PCR reads, yielding one entry per CDR3 protein. Seen here are more than 600,000 distinct CDR3 sequences, about 17% observed once, and the top ten hold approximately 8.4%. Overall study results and limits: The model foresaw ophthalmopathy a median roughly 6.3 months prior to onset. Also found in blood were most expanded thyroid clonotypes above 0.001.

The sequenced sample consisted of blood. The TCR sequence derives from a man between 18 and 29 years old with Graves' hyperthyroidism. The chain uses TRBV2 and TRBJ2-1, with a weak D call TRBD2 (5 bases). This CDR3 is CASTKTTGIGLYNEQFF. CDR3 DNA sequence: TGTGCCAGCACCAAGACGACGGGGATAGGCCTTTACAATGAGCAGTTCTTC. Using reference TRBV2 and TRBJ2-1 for the parts outside the CDR3, the full variable domain is EPEVTQTPSHQVTQMGQEVILRCVPISNHLYFYWYRQILGQKVEFLVSFYNNEISEKSEIFDDQFSVERPDGSNFTLKIRSTKLEDSAMYFCASTKTTGIGLYNEQFFGPGTRLTVL.